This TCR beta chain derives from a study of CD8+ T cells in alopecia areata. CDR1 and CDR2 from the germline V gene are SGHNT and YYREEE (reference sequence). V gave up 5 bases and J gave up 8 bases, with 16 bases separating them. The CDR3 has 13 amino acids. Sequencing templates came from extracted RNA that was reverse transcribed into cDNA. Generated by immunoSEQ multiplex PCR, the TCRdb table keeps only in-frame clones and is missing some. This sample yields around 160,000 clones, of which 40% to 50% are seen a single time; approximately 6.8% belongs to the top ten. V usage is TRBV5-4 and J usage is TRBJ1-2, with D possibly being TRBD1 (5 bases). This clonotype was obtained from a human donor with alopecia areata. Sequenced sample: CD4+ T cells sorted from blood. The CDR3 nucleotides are TGTGCCAGCAGTATTGACAGTCTAGGAGGCTACACCTTC. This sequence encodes CASSIDSLGGYTF.